Many counts were recorded for the clone carrying this T cell receptor beta chain. This sample stems from a study of T cells in Graves' hyperthyroidism and ophthalmopathy. TCR beta CDR3 sequences were amplified from RNA transcripts. The TCR CDR3 was amplified in a first-round RT-PCR using the HTBI primer set. TCRdb re-derived calls from the multiplex PCR reads in MiXCR, one entry per CDR3 protein. There are roughly 570,000 distinct CDR3 sequences in the sample; about 45% occur only once, and more than 7% lies in the top ten. Germline CDR1 reads SGHVS; CDR2 reads FQNEAQ. V lost 4 bases, J lost 2 bases, and 6 bases lay in between. The CDR3 totals 13 residues.

The chain combines TRBV7-8 with TRBJ1-5; the D is unclear. The source of this sequence is a woman aged 18-35 years with Graves' hyperthyroidism. Sequenced input: peripheral blood or thyroid tissue (not recorded which). For the CDR3, the DNA is TGTGCCAGCAGCTGGGCGGGCAATCAGCCCCAGCATTTT. Protein sequence: CASSWAGNQPQHF.